The rows below give T cell receptor beta chains drawn from one sample of a study of beta chain features in type 1 diabetes. Only in-frame clones appear in the TCRdb table, and some are missing; sequencing was by immunoSEQ multiplex PCR. The sample lists 120,000 to 150,000 clones; about 13% were seen once. The sequencing input was central memory CD4+ T cells from blood. The receptors here all came from a man in his late teens or twenties with type 1 diabetes. Both conserved end residues are part of each CDR3. The D gene is left open where the match is weak. The size entry is marked missing in some rows and otherwise reads once, few, many or a size class.

V	D	J	size	CDR3	DNA
TRBV9	NA	TRBJ1-5	many	CASSVGSNQPQHF	TGTGCCAGCAGCGTGGGCAGCAATCAGCCCCAGCATTTT
TRBV29-1	NA	TRBJ2-5	few	CSVGGETQYF	TGCAGCGTTGGGGGAGAGACCCAGTACTTC
TRBV7-2	NA	TRBJ2-1	many	CASRGPSYNEQFF	TGTGCCAGCCGAGGACCCTCCTACAATGAGCAGTTCTTC
TRBV28	NA	TRBJ2-7	few	CASSLSGYEQYF	TGTGCCAGCAGTTTATCGGGGTACGAGCAGTACTTC
TRBV7-2	TRBD1	TRBJ1-1	NA	CASSEDRVRAFF	TGTGCCAGCAGTGAAGACAGGGTTCGAGCTTTCTTT
TRBV6-5	NA	TRBJ2-7	NA	CASKRQSSYEQYF	TGTGCCAGCAAGCGACAGAGCTCCTACGAGCAGTACTTC
TRBV30	NA	TRBJ2-7	many	CAWSPIGVAYEQYF	TGTGCCTGGAGTCCAATTGGGGTGGCCTACGAGCAGTACTTC
TRBV30	NA	TRBJ1-5	few	CAWSEDSNQPQHF	TGTGCCTGGAGTGAAGACAGCAATCAGCCCCAGCATTTT
TRBV15	NA	TRBJ2-7	NA	CATSRDRQESYEQYF	TGTGCCACCAGCAGAGACAGGCAGGAATCCTACGAGCAGTACTTC
TRBV5-1	NA	TRBJ2-5	few	CASSLGSAETQYF	TGCGCCAGCAGCTTGGGTAGCGCCGAGACCCAGTACTTC
TRBV2	TRBD1	TRBJ2-5	NA	CASSGRQGNQETQYF	TGTGCCAGCAGTGGCAGACAGGGGAATCAAGAGACCCAGTACTTC
TRBV9	TRBD2	TRBJ2-3	few	CASSVGTSGGITDTQYF	TGTGCCAGCAGCGTAGGGACTAGCGGGGGGATCACAGATACGCAGTATTTT
TRBV28	TRBD1	TRBJ1-1	NA	CASSSASGGTEAFF	TGTGCCAGCAGTTCCGCCTCAGGGGGCACTGAAGCTTTCTTT
TRBV7-9	NA	TRBJ1-4	few	CASSPTANEKLFF	TGTGCCAGCAGCCCGACAGCTAATGAAAAACTGTTTTTT
TRBV5-1	TRBD1	TRBJ2-2	few	CASSSPPGQGYTGELFF	TGCGCCAGCAGCTCCCCTCCGGGACAGGGTTACACCGGGGAGCTGTTTTTT
TRBV7-8	NA	TRBJ2-3	NA	CASSFLWGYTDTQYF	TGTGCCAGCAGCTTCTTGTGGGGTTACACAGATACGCAGTATTTT
TRBV30	NA	TRBJ1-1	many	CAWSGRQGRTEAFF	TGTGCCTGGAGTGGACGCCAGGGGCGGACTGAAGCTTTCTTT
TRBV6-1	NA	TRBJ1-5	NA	CASGGQSNQPQHF	TGTGCCAGCGGAGGACAGAGCAATCAGCCCCAGCATTTT
TRBV15	TRBD1	TRBJ2-3	NA	CATSRDRGSDTQYF	TGTGCCACCAGCAGGGACAGGGGGTCAGATACGCAGTATTTT
TRBV11-3	TRBD1	TRBJ2-7	NA	CASSPWDITGQATYEQYF	TGTGCCAGCAGCCCATGGGATATAACCGGACAGGCAACCTACGAGCAGTACTTC
TRBV5-6	TRBD2	TRBJ2-5	few	CASSLIAGVETQYF	TGTGCCAGCAGCTTAATAGCGGGGGTTGAGACCCAGTACTTC
TRBV7-2	TRBD2	TRBJ2-1	few	CASSLGGASYEQFF	TGTGCCAGCAGCCTCGGGGGGGCTAGCTATGAGCAGTTCTTC
TRBV7-3	NA	TRBJ1-1	NA	CASSMNQGHTEAFF	TGTGCCAGCAGCATGAACCAGGGACACACTGAAGCTTTCTTT
TRBV5-1	TRBD1	TRBJ2-3	NA	CASSSPGQATDTQYF	TGCGCCAGCAGCTCACCGGGACAGGCAACAGATACGCAGTATTTT
TRBV29-1	TRBD1	TRBJ1-2	NA	CSGASTGGGDYGYTF	TGCAGCGGGGCCTCTACAGGGGGCGGCGACTATGGCTACACCTTC
TRBV14	NA	TRBJ1-4	few	CASSRGWLGEKLFF	TGTGCCAGCAGCCGAGGGTGGTTGGGTGAAAAACTGTTTTTT
TRBV4-1	NA	TRBJ2-7	NA	CASSQPTVGEGARNEQYF	TGCGCCAGCAGCCAACCAACCGTTGGGGAGGGGGCTCGCAACGAGCAGTACTTC
TRBV6-1	TRBD2	TRBJ2-1	few	CASIGAGVYNEQFF	TGTGCCAGCATCGGAGCGGGAGTGTACAATGAGCAGTTCTTC
TRBV14	NA	TRBJ1-2	NA	CASSPTGKANYGYTF	TGTGCCAGCAGCCCCACAGGGAAAGCTAACTATGGCTACACCTTC
TRBV9	TRBD2	TRBJ2-2	NA	CASSQLAGDSTGELFF	TGTGCCAGCAGCCAACTAGCGGGGGACTCCACCGGGGAGCTGTTTTTT
TRBV2	TRBD2	TRBJ2-5	few	CASSDRGGPQTQYF	TGTGCCAGCAGTGATCGGGGGGGGCCGCAGACCCAGTACTTC
TRBV5-1	NA	TRBJ2-5	NA	CASNPEGGKETQYF	TGCGCCAGCAACCCGGAGGGGGGCAAAGAGACCCAGTACTTC
TRBV6-5	NA	TRBJ2-5	NA	CASSYGVGETQYF	TGTGCCAGCAGTTACGGAGTAGGAGAGACCCAGTACTTC
TRBV9	NA	TRBJ2-3	few	CASSVEASTDTQYF	TGTGCCAGCAGCGTAGAGGCTAGCACAGATACGCAGTATTTT
TRBV19	NA	TRBJ2-7	NA	CGLQASYEQYF	TGTGGCTTACAGGCCTCCTACGAGCAGTACTTC
TRBV27	NA	TRBJ1-6	NA	CASSQSGGGISPLHF	TGTGCCAGCAGTCAATCGGGCGGGGGGATTTCACCCCTCCACTTT
TRBV12-5	NA	TRBJ2-3	NA	CASGLVRDSSTTQYF	TGTGCTAGTGGTTTGGTACGCGACTCTTCAACTACGCAGTATTTT
TRBV9	NA	TRBJ2-1	NA	CASSVGGPNEDEQFF	TGTGCCAGCAGCGTGGGGGGCCCGAATGAGGATGAGCAGTTCTTC
TRBV4-1	NA	TRBJ2-7	few	CASSQEPKGLASYEQYF	TGCGCCAGCAGCCAAGAACCTAAGGGACTGGCCTCCTACGAGCAGTACTTC
TRBV30	TRBD1	TRBJ1-1	few	CAWSVRGDRGAFF	TGTGCCTGGAGTGTACGTGGGGACAGGGGAGCTTTCTTT
TRBV4-1	TRBD1	TRBJ1-1	NA	CASSHPTGVVNTEAFF	TGCGCCAGCAGCCATCCGACAGGGGTGGTCAACACTGAAGCTTTCTTT
TRBV30	TRBD2	TRBJ2-3	NA	CAWNSGGTTDTQYF	TGTGCCTGGAATAGCGGGGGAACCACAGATACGCAGTATTTT
TRBV13	NA	TRBJ2-3	NA	CASRRGPTDTQYF	TGTGCCAGTCGCAGAGGACCCACAGATACGCAGTATTTT
TRBV13	TRBD2	TRBJ2-5	NA	CASSLGTGGPQYF	TGTGCCAGCAGCTTAGGAACGGGAGGTCCCCAGTACTTC
TRBV27	TRBD2	TRBJ2-1	few	CASTPLGRGSSYNEQFF	TGTGCCAGCACCCCGCTAGGGCGGGGGAGCTCCTACAATGAGCAGTTCTTC
TRBV2	NA	TRBJ1-5	once	CASSLQGTLQPQHF	TGTGCCAGCAGTTTACAGGGAACGCTGCAGCCCCAGCATTTT
TRBV7-9	TRBD2	TRBJ2-3	few	CASSFIAGGLSTTDTQYF	TGTGCCAGCAGTTTCATAGCGGGGGGCCTTTCTACCACAGATACGCAGTATTTT
TRBV7-8	NA	TRBJ2-3	few	CASSRSRTDTQYF	TGTGCCAGCAGCCGCAGCCGCACAGATACGCAGTATTTT
TRBV19	NA	TRBJ1-1	few	CASSILVGKDEAFF	TGTGCCAGTAGTATTTTGGTCGGAAAGGATGAAGCTTTCTTT
TRBV28	TRBD2	TRBJ2-1	NA	CASSLPSGGRLPWEQFF	TGTGCCAGCAGTTTGCCTAGCGGGGGGCGCCTGCCCTGGGAGCAGTTCTTC
TRBV7-8	TRBD1	TRBJ1-1	few	CASSLVWTGVGADTEAFF	TGTGCCAGCAGCTTAGTCTGGACAGGGGTAGGGGCCGATACTGAAGCTTTCTTT
TRBV6-4	TRBD1	TRBJ1-4	NA	CASSPGQGNEKLFF	TGTGCCAGCAGTCCGGGACAGGGTAATGAAAAACTGTTTTTT
TRBV27	TRBD1	TRBJ1-4	NA	CASSSTGFTDEKLFF	TGTGCCAGCAGTTCGACAGGGTTCACAGACGAAAAACTGTTTTTT
TRBV5-5	NA	TRBJ1-2	few	CASSLGHTPVDYGYTF	TGTGCCAGCAGCTTGGGCCACACCCCGGTGGACTATGGCTACACCTTC
TRBV11-3	NA	TRBJ2-3	NA	CASSPTGALTDTQYF	TGTGCCAGCAGCCCTACGGGGGCCCTCACAGATACGCAGTATTTT
TRBV7-9	NA	TRBJ2-7	NA	CASSFSMKPGEQYF	TGTGCCAGCAGCTTTAGCATGAAGCCGGGCGAGCAGTACTTC